This T cell receptor (beta chain) was captured by sequencing in a study of cytomegalovirus exposure and HLA in healthy donors. About this clone itself: One end of the junction does not line up with germline, which may come from a read error.

The PCR used 60 Vbeta and 13 Jbeta primers. Profiling relied on immunoSEQ multiplex PCR, and the TCRdb table lists in-frame clones only, not all of them. The table lists 90,000 to 100,000 clones, about 81% of them singletons. The CDR3 has 16 residues. The germline V gene encodes CDR1 LNHDA and CDR2 SQIVND (reference sequence). The TCR sequence derives from a man aged 35-49 years in good health and CMV-seronegative. The rearrangement joins TRBV19 to TRBJ1-5; D unresolved. The material sequenced was PBMCs. The CDR3: CASSLDSPGRNQPQHF. The CDR3 DNA reads as TGTGCCAGTAGTTTAGACTCACCAGGTCGCAATCAGCCCCAGCATTTT.